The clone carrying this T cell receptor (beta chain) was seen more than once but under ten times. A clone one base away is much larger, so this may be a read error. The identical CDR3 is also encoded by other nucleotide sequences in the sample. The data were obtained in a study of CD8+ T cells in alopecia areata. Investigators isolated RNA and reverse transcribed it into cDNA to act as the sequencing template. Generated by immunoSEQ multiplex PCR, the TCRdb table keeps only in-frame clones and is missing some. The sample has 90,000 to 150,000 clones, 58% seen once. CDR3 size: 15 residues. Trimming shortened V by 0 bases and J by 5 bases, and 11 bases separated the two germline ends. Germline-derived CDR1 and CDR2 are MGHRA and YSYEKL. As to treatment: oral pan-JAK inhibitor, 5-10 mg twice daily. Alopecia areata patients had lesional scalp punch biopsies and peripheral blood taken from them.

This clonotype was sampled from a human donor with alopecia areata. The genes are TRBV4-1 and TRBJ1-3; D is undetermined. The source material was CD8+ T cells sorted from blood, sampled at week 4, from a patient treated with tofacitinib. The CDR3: CASSQDKGKRNTIYF. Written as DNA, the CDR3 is TGCGCCAGCAGCCAAGATAAAGGCAAACGAAACACCATATATTTT.